The entry below describes one T cell receptor (beta chain). The data were obtained in a study of shared clonotypes between healthy human individuals. Background on the study: Per donor, CD8 memory used one plate, CD8 naive used two, CD4 memory used three and CD4 naive used three.

Here immunoSEQ multiplex PCR was the method, and the copy in TCRdb shows in-frame clones only, minus some. The sample carries approximately 2.1 million clones, approximately 95% recorded once. Researchers partitioned CD4+ cells into CD45RA+ naive and CD45RA-negative memory subsets. The CDR3 totals 17 residues. Germline V gives CDR1 MNHEY, CDR2 SMNVEV (reference sequence). The V gene lost 4 bases and the J gene lost 7 bases, with 26 bases spanning the gap. This clonotype originated in a man between 18 and 35 years old in good health. Some clones in this sample may be carry-over from other donors' samples. Sequencing used naive CD4+ T cells from PBMCs. Subset in this sample: CD45RA+ positively selected. The rearrangement joins TRBV27 to TRBJ2-7, with a possible D match to TRBD2 (6 bases). The CDR3, as DNA: TGTGCCAGCAGTTCCGTCACGTTAGTACCGGGGGTAGGGGAGCAGTACTTC. It yields the protein CASSSVTLVPGVGEQYF.